This T cell receptor beta chain was captured in a study of blood T cell repertoires in COVID-19. Across the whole study: The United States, Italy and Spain were the sources of the acute and convalescent COVID-19 samples. In each case, the material was cDNA or gDNA derived from T cells, B-cell-depleted T cells, or PBMCs.

This clone was seen a handful of times. Method: immunoSEQ multiplex PCR; TCRdb's copy keeps in-frame clones and lacks some. Of 150,000 to 200,000 clones listed, more than 75% are singletons. Those enrolled in Seattle joined during active infection and were followed longitudinally afterward. Trimming took 1 base from V and 3 from J, leaving 16 bases between them. The CDR3 runs to 17 residues. CDR1 is SGDLS, CDR2 YYNGEE, per germline. Sample: peripheral blood. This chain connects TRBV9 to TRBJ2-2, with a weak D call TRBD2 (5 bases). The origin of this receptor is an older woman with COVID-19, enrolled during active disease. CDR3 protein: CASSVYGVGFHTGELFF. CDR3 DNA: TGTGCCAGCAGCGTATACGGGGTCGGATTTCACACCGGGGAGCTGTTTTTT.